This T cell receptor beta chain was found in a study of T cell repertoires in cytomegalovirus infection. Looking at the study overall: CMV infection plus the matching HLA type was flagged by public TCR beta signatures.

TCRdb fed the reads into MiXCR, producing one record per CDR3 protein. The sample lists roughly 720,000 distinct CDR3 sequences, 35% to 40% occurring once. Notes on this clonotype: Its antigen is still unknown.

Study outcomes and limitations: Cumulative frequency of public TCR beta families picked out carriers of CMV plus the relevant HLA.

This CDR3 comprises 12 residues. V gave up 3 bases and J gave up 6 bases; unmatched junction bases: 1. The sequenced sample was PBMCs. The source of this sequence is a human donor in good health (CMV status not recorded). Some clones in this sample may be carry-over from other donors' samples. The rearrangement joins TRBV12-3 or TRBV12-4 to TRBJ1-2; TRBD1 matches 7 bases. The CDR3 region is CASSLTGHGYTF. CDR3 sequence (DNA): TGTGCCAGCAGTTTGACAGGGCATGGCTACACCTTC.